The rows below give T cell receptor beta chains drawn from one sample of a study of Ad26.COV2.S vaccination and SARS-CoV-2 variants. Clones were sequenced by immunoSEQ multiplex PCR, and TCRdb holds only the in-frame ones, with some missing. The sample contains hundreds of thousands of clones, around 92% of which appear only once. Material: peripheral blood, obtained after recovery from COVID-19. These TCRs come from a human donor who had recovered from COVID-19. The CDR3 runs from the conserved cysteine through the conserved F or W. A D gene is named only where the DNA matches it firmly. Part of the rows lack a size; the others show once, few, many or a class for expanded clones.

D: NA
size: NA
V: TRBV5-5
J: TRBJ2-3
CDR3: CASSLGRLFTDTQYF
DNA: TGTGCCAGCAGCTTGGGGCGACTCTTCACAGATACGCAGTATTTT

D: NA
size: once
V: TRBV2
J: TRBJ2-7
CDR3: CASRDDADYEQYF
DNA: TGTGCCAGCAGGGACGACGCTGACTACGAGCAGTACTTC

D: TRBD2
size: NA
V: TRBV9
J: TRBJ2-7
CDR3: CASSVGTSGENYEQYF
DNA: TGTGCCAGCAGCGTAGGGACTAGCGGGGAAAACTACGAGCAGTACTTC

D: NA
size: NA
V: TRBV11-2
J: TRBJ1-3
CDR3: CASSLGSQGIGNTIYF
DNA: TGTGCCAGCAGCTTAGGATCACAGGGCATCGGAAACACCATATATTTT

D: NA
size: once
V: TRBV3-1/TRBV3-2
J: TRBJ1-5
CDR3: CASSQDGRGGRQPQHF
DNA: TGTGCCAGCAGCCAAGATGGAAGGGGGGGGCGTCAGCCCCAGCATTTT

D: NA
size: NA
V: TRBV27
J: TRBJ2-7
CDR3: CASSLRDRRYEQYF
DNA: TGTGCCAGCAGTCTCCGGGACCGACGTTACGAGCAGTACTTC

D: NA
size: once
V: TRBV27
J: TRBJ1-2
CDR3: CASSLFPPGTKWNGYTF
DNA: TGTGCCAGCAGTTTATTCCCCCCCGGGACAAAATGGAACGGCTACACCTTC

D: TRBD1
size: NA
V: TRBV2
J: TRBJ2-5
CDR3: CASSSYRGQETQYF
DNA: TGTGCCAGCAGTTCTTACAGGGGGCAAGAGACCCAGTACTTC

D: TRBD1
size: NA
V: TRBV5-5
J: TRBJ1-2
CDR3: CASSSGQGEVVTF
DNA: TGTGCCAGCAGCTCCGGACAGGGGGAGGTTGTCACCTTC

D: TRBD2
size: NA
V: TRBV3-1/TRBV3-2
J: TRBJ2-2
CDR3: CASSQIPFGGGNTGELFF
DNA: TGTGCCAGCAGCCAGATCCCTTTTGGGGGGGGGAACACCGGGGAGCTGTTTTTT

D: TRBD1
size: NA
V: TRBV4-3
J: TRBJ2-2
CDR3: CASSQDRGTGELFF
DNA: TGCGCCAGCAGCCAAGACAGGGGGACCGGGGAGCTGTTTTTT

D: NA
size: NA
V: TRBV25-1
J: TRBJ1-4
CDR3: CASSGGLANEKLFF
DNA: TGTGCCAGCAGTGGAGGGCTCGCTAATGAAAAACTGTTTTTT

D: TRBD1
size: NA
V: TRBV3-1/TRBV3-2
J: TRBJ1-2
CDR3: CASSQPGQEVESYTF
DNA: TGTGCCAGCAGCCAGCCGGGACAGGAGGTTGAGAGCTACACCTTC

D: NA
size: once
V: TRBV4-1
J: TRBJ1-2
CDR3: CASSQEWTANYGYTF
DNA: TGCGCCAGCAGCCAAGAGTGGACAGCTAACTATGGCTACACCTTC

D: NA
size: NA
V: TRBV20-1
J: TRBJ2-5
CDR3: CSAKIQETQYF
DNA: TGCAGTGCCAAGATCCAAGAGACCCAGTACTTC

D: NA
size: NA
V: TRBV13
J: TRBJ1-2
CDR3: CASSSLSVADGYTF
DNA: TGTGCCAGCAGCTCCCTATCGGTTGCTGATGGCTACACCTTC

D: NA
size: few
V: TRBV19
J: TRBJ1-2
CDR3: CASTNWTDVGYTF
DNA: TGTGCCAGTACCAATTGGACGGACGTCGGCTACACCTTC

D: NA
size: NA
V: TRBV9
J: TRBJ2-3
CDR3: CASKPFPTLTDTQYF
DNA: TGTGCCAGCAAACCCTTCCCCACACTCACAGATACGCAGTATTTT

D: TRBD1
size: NA
V: TRBV27
J: TRBJ1-6
CDR3: CASSFSGQAPSPLHF
DNA: TGTGCCAGCAGCTTTTCGGGACAGGCCCCATCACCCCTCCACTTT

D: NA
size: NA
V: TRBV6-5
J: TRBJ2-3
CDR3: CASGGASTDTQYF
DNA: TGTGCCAGCGGGGGAGCGAGCACAGATACGCAGTATTTT

D: NA
size: NA
V: TRBV13
J: TRBJ2-7
CDR3: CASSPGAYEQYF
DNA: TGTGCCAGCAGCCCCGGCGCCTACGAGCAGTACTTC

D: NA
size: NA
V: TRBV3-1/TRBV3-2
J: TRBJ2-7
CDR3: CASSRRDEQYF
DNA: TGTGCCAGCAGCCGTAGGGACGAGCAGTACTTC

D: NA
size: NA
V: TRBV9
J: TRBJ1-3
CDR3: CASSPSSALSGNTIYF
DNA: TGTGCCAGCAGCCCATCCAGTGCACTCTCTGGAAACACCATATATTTT

D: TRBD1
size: NA
V: TRBV6-4
J: TRBJ2-3
CDR3: CATKIQGERTDTQYF
DNA: TGTGCCACTAAGATTCAGGGGGAAAGGACAGATACGCAGTATTTT

D: NA
size: NA
V: TRBV7-8
J: TRBJ1-1
CDR3: CASLEGLNTEAFF
DNA: TGTGCCAGCCTTGAGGGATTGAACACTGAAGCTTTCTTT

D: TRBD2
size: NA
V: TRBV7-3
J: TRBJ2-3
CDR3: CASSQPAGGTDTQYF
DNA: TGTGCCAGCAGCCAACCAGCGGGGGGTACAGATACGCAGTATTTT

D: NA
size: NA
V: TRBV12-3/TRBV12-4
J: TRBJ2-2
CDR3: CASRASAGGELFF
DNA: TGTGCCAGCAGGGCCAGCGCGGGGGGGGAGCTGTTTTTT

D: TRBD2
size: NA
V: TRBV11-2
J: TRBJ2-3
CDR3: CASSLRTGGAGDTQYF
DNA: TGTGCCAGCAGCTTACGAACCGGGGGGGCAGGGGATACGCAGTATTTT

D: NA
size: NA
V: TRBV5-1
J: TRBJ2-7
CDR3: CASRSGGLVYEQYF
DNA: TGCGCCAGCAGAAGTGGGGGTTTGGTTTACGAGCAGTACTTC

D: TRBD1
size: NA
V: TRBV5-1
J: TRBJ2-5
CDR3: CASSPGQGLETQYF
DNA: TGCGCCAGCAGCCCGGGACAGGGGTTAGAGACCCAGTACTTC

D: TRBD1
size: NA
V: TRBV7-2
J: TRBJ2-7
CDR3: CASSFPGQGHEQYF
DNA: TGTGCCAGCAGCTTCCCCGGACAGGGCCACGAGCAGTACTTC

D: NA
size: NA
V: TRBV25-1
J: TRBJ1-5
CDR3: CASSEMGGDQPQHF
DNA: TGTGCCAGCAGTGAAATGGGGGGGGATCAGCCCCAGCATTTT

D: NA
size: NA
V: TRBV6-1
J: TRBJ2-5
CDR3: CASTDWTFSLQETQYF
DNA: TGTGCCAGCACTGACTGGACCTTCTCCCTCCAAGAGACCCAGTACTTC